These 21 T cell receptor beta chains share one sample of origin, sequenced in a study of response to subunit inactivated influenza vaccine. TCRdb processed the RT-PCR reads anew with MiXCR; each CDR3 protein has one entry. The sample contains hundreds of thousands of distinct CDR3 sequences, approximately 15% of which appear only once. The material was PBMCs from blood, obtained less than 13 days after vaccination. These receptors were taken from a man aged 45 to 65 who received an inactivated influenza vaccine.

In its sample, this clonotype was seen many times. The chain uses TRBV7-9 and TRBJ2-1, with 7 bases matching TRBD1. The ends lost 3 bases at V and 7 bases at J; junction bases unmatched: 0. Looked up from germline, CDR1 is SEHNR and CDR2 is FQNEAQ (reference sequence). The CDR3 length is 12 residues. CDR3 nucleotide sequence: TGTGCCAGCAGCTTGGGACAGAATGAGCAGTTCTTC. This encodes CASSLGQNEQFF.

This clonotype was seen a few times. This sequence joins TRBV7-2 and TRBJ2-5; D is uncertain. CDR1 is SGHTA and CDR2 is FQGNSA in the germline V gene. The CDR3 loop spans 14 amino acids. Trimming stripped 6 bases from V and 5 bases from J, with 16 bases between. CDR3 sequence reads: CASSILFLGETQYF. CDR3 coding DNA: TGTGCCAGCAGTATACTCTTTTTGGGGGAGACCCAGTACTTC.

This clonotype was picked up many times. J is TRBJ2-5 and V is TRBV29-1, with 8 bases fitting TRBD2. CDR3 length: 15 amino acids. Germline V gene lookup returns CDR1 SQVTM and CDR2 ANQGSEA. The trim removed 7 bases at V and 0 bases at J, leaving 10 bases unmatched. The CDR3 protein is CSAIGVAGYQETQYF. CDR3 nucleotide sequence: TGCAGCGCTATCGGGGTAGCGGGGTACCAAGAGACCCAGTACTTC.

V usage is TRBV27 and J usage is TRBJ1-2; D possibly corresponds to TRBD1 (5 bases). Germline V gene lookup returns CDR1 MNHEY and CDR2 SMNVEV (reference sequence). V was cut by 3 bases and J by 0 bases, with 14 bases left in between. The CDR3 has 16 residues. Here the CDR3 DNA reads TGTGCCAGCAGTTTCCTGGGACCAGGAGCTAACTATGGCTACACCTTC. This translates into CASSFLGPGANYGYTF.

This clonotype was seen many times. The J gene is TRBJ1-4, the V gene TRBV5-1; D is unclear. The V gene's germline CDR1 is SGHRS and CDR2 YFSETQ. The CDR3 is made up of 16 amino acids. The ends were cut back, 2 bases at V and 0 bases at J, with 11 bases in the middle. CDR3 DNA sequence: TGCGCCAGCAGCTTTACGGGATCTGCAACTAATGAAAAACTGTTTTTT. Amino acids: CASSFTGSATNEKLFF.

This clonotype was observed a handful of times. The rearrangement links TRBV28 to TRBJ2-2; no firm D call. The V gene lost 6 bases and the J gene lost 7 bases, with 15 bases spanning the gap. The CDR3 sequence is 14 residues long. Germline CDR1 MDHEN, CDR2 SYDVKM. The CDR3 reads CASSLPSESGELFF. CDR3 DNA: TGTGCCAGCAGCCTGCCGTCGGAAAGCGGGGAGCTGTTTTTT.

J is TRBJ2-3 and V is TRBV14; tentatively, D is TRBD1 or TRBD2 (5 bases each). Trimming shortened V by 2 bases and J by 8 bases, and 11 bases separated the two germline ends. The CDR3 consists of 13 residues. Germline CDR1 is SGHDN and CDR2 is FVKESK. The CDR3 here is CASSQQGGGTQYF. For the CDR3, the DNA is TGTGCCAGCAGCCAACAGGGTGGAGGTACGCAGTATTTT.

V and J are TRBV7-2 and TRBJ1-6; D remains unclear. Trimming pared 1 base from V and 9 bases from J, leaving 7 bases between. This CDR3 is built from 13 residues. Looked up from germline, CDR1 is SGHTA and CDR2 is FQGNSA. Here the CDR3 DNA reads TGTGCCAGCAGCTTAGGAAGAGTTTCACCCCTCCACTTT. The encoded protein is CASSLGRVSPLHF.

This clonotype was counted between two and nine times. The chain couples TRBV7-9 to TRBJ2-5, with TRBD2 as a possible D gene (7 bases). V lost 4 bases, J lost 2 bases, and 14 bases lay in between. CDR1 and CDR2 (germline): SEHNR, FQNEAQ (reference sequence). The length of the CDR3 is 15 residues. The CDR3 protein is CASSSPRGGQETQYF. The CDR3 DNA reads as TGTGCCAGCAGCTCTCCGAGGGGGGGGCAAGAGACCCAGTACTTC.

A remark on this clonotype: A much larger clone lies a single base off, so this may be a read error. The chain uses TRBV5-6 and TRBJ2-7, with D perhaps matching TRBD1 (6 bases). Trimming shortened V by 0 bases and J by 0 bases, and 13 bases separated the two germline ends. This CDR3 region has 16 residues. Germline V gene sequence: CDR1 SGHDT, CDR2 YYEEEE. In DNA, the CDR3 is TGTGCCAGCAGCTTGGCGGGACACCCCAGCTCCTACGAGCAGTACTTC. As protein: CASSLAGHPSSYEQYF. The whole variable domain, remainder taken from reference TRBV5-6 and TRBJ2-7, is DAGVTQSPTHLIKTRGQQVTLRCSPKSGHDTVSWYQQALGQGPQFIFQYYEEEERQRGNFPDRFSGHQFPNYSSELNVNALLLGDSALYLCASSLAGHPSSYEQYFGPGTRLTVT.

This clonotype was seen more than once but under ten times. This chain links TRBV5-1 with TRBJ2-7; unclear D gene. Trimming cost V 0 bases and J 7 bases, with 14 bases left between them. The germline V gene has CDR1 SGHRS and CDR2 YFSETQ. This CDR3 region has 14 residues. CDR3 sequence: CASSLEASVGEQYF. CDR3 coding DNA: TGCGCCAGCAGCTTGGAAGCATCCGTGGGTGAGCAGTACTTC.

V is TRBV21-1 and J is TRBJ2-3; TRBD2 was called by the table and not checked on the DNA. TRBV21-1 is a pseudogene. The CDR3 sequence is 20 residues long. The chain's CDR3 is CASSTAHGTSLTLAPDTQYF. In nucleotides, the CDR3 is TGTGCCAGCAGCACGGCCCACGGGACTAGTTTGACGCTCGCTCCAGATACGCAGTATTTT.

This clonotype showed up just once. An end of the junction differs from the germline gene, which may be a read error. The chain employs TRBV4-1 and TRBJ2-2; 11 bases line up with TRBD2. The CDR3 covers 17 residues. Germline loops: CDR1 MGHRA, CDR2 YSYEKL. CDR3 sequence reads: CASSHWGLAENTGELIF. In DNA form, the CDR3 reads TGCGCCAGCAGCCACTGGGGACTAGCGGAGAACACCGGGGAGCTGATTTTT.

The chain has TRBV6-5 and TRBJ1-2, with TRBD1 matching over 8 bases. The CDR3 spans 17 residues. V shed 0 bases and J 4 bases; nucleotides not matched to a gene: 10. The germline CDR1 and CDR2 sequences are MNHEY and SVGAGI. In nucleotides, the CDR3 is TGTGCCAGCAGTTACTCTAGTTTGACGGGACAGGTCTATGGCTACACCTTC. Translated, it gives CASSYSSLTGQVYGYTF.

This clonotype was detected only a few times. The chain is built from TRBV5-1 and TRBJ2-7; D could derive from TRBD1 or TRBD2 (5 bases each). This CDR3 has 14 amino acids. Deletions cut 4 bases from V and 0 bases from J, with 11 bases between. Germline V gene lookup returns CDR1 SGHRS and CDR2 YFSETQ. Here the CDR3 DNA reads TGCGCCAGCAGCCTCGGGACGTACTCCTACGAGCAGTACTTC. Residues: CASSLGTYSYEQYF.

This clonotype was observed a handful of times. The V and J genes are TRBV7-9 and TRBJ2-7; 8 nucleotides line up with TRBD1. The CDR3 sequence is 15 residues long. V was pared by 0 bases and J by 6 bases, with 7 bases of the junction left unmatched. Germline loops: CDR1 SEHNR, CDR2 FQNEAQ (reference sequence). CDR3 loop: CASSLATGELSEQYF. The CDR3 DNA reads as TGTGCCAGCAGCTTAGCGACAGGGGAGCTCTCCGAGCAGTACTTC.

This clonotype was seen a few times. This chain links TRBV5-6 with TRBJ2-1; 13 nucleotides agree with TRBD2. Trimming cost V 3 bases and J 16 bases; bases outside gene matches: 4. In germline, CDR1 is SGHDT, CDR2 YYEEEE. The CDR3 sequence is 12 residues long. The CDR3 protein is CASSWGTSGDFF. CDR3 DNA: TGTGCCAGCAGCTGGGGGACTAGCGGGGATTTCTTC.

This clonotype was found a few times. The rearrangement joins TRBV3-1 to TRBJ2-1, with 10 bases matching TRBD1. Germline-derived CDR1 and CDR2 are LGHDT and YNNKEL (reference sequence). The V segment lost 3 bases and the J segment 4 bases; nucleotides outside the gene matches: 6. The CDR3 is 16 amino acids. CDR3 region: CASSHRDRGIYNEQFF. CDR3 in DNA: TGTGCCAGCAGCCATCGGGACAGGGGAATATACAATGAGCAGTTCTTC.

The CDR3 bases are TGTGCCAGCAGTCGTCTCTATGGCTACACCTTC. The encoded protein is CASSRLYGYTF. The rearrangement links TRBV12-3 or TRBV12-4 to TRBJ1-2, with unresolved D. Between the trimmed V and J ends, which lost 5 bases and 4 bases, there was a span of 5 bases. The CDR3 runs to 11 residues.

This clonotype was detected a few times. The V and J genes are TRBV12-3 or TRBV12-4 and TRBJ2-7; D may be TRBD1 or TRBD2 (5 bases each). The CDR3 length is 16 residues. Trimming shortened V by 6 bases and J by 1 base, and 19 bases separated the two germline ends. CDR3 DNA: TGTGCCAGCAGCCCATTGGGGGTAGGAGTGTCCTACGAGCAGTACTTC. This encodes CASSPLGVGVSYEQYF.

This clonotype was seen a few times. The chain links TRBV12-3 or TRBV12-4 to TRBJ1-5; D may be TRBD1 (5 bases). The V and J ends lost 1 base and 1 base respectively, with 8 bases between them. The CDR3 has 15 residues. Here the CDR3 reads CASSLVRGSNQPQHF. CDR3 coding DNA: TGTGCCAGCAGTTTAGTCCGGGGGAGCAATCAGCCCCAGCATTTT.